One TCR beta chain is described in this entry. These data come from a study of cytomegalovirus exposure and HLA in healthy donors. Primers for the PCR totalled 60 Vbeta and 13 Jbeta. Sequencing used immunoSEQ multiplex PCR; TCRdb keeps in-frame clones, though not all of them. The data contain under 200,000 clones, around 77% of them seen just once; the ten biggest clones take up around 2.1%. The CDR3 sequence is 14 residues long. Sequencing was done on a sample of PBMCs. The clonotype originates from a man aged 50 or older in good health and CMV-seropositive. The chain recombines TRBV21-1 with TRBJ1-2. TRBV21-1 is a listed pseudogene. The DNA for the CDR3 is TGTGCCAGCAGCAAAGAAGAGGAGTTTAATGGCTACACCTTC. It specifies CASSKEEEFNGYTF.